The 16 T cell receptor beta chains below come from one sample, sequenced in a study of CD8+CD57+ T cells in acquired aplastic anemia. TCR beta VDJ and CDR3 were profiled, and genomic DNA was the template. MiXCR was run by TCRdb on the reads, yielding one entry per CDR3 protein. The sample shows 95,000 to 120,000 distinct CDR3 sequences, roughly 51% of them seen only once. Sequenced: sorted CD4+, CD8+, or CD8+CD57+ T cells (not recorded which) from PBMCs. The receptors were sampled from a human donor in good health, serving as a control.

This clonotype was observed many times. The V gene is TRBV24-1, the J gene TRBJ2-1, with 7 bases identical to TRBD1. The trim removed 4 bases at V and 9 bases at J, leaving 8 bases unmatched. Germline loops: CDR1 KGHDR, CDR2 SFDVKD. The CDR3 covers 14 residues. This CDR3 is CATSDQATGLEQFF. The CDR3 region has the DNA TGTGCCACCAGTGACCAAGCGACAGGGCTTGAGCAGTTCTTC.

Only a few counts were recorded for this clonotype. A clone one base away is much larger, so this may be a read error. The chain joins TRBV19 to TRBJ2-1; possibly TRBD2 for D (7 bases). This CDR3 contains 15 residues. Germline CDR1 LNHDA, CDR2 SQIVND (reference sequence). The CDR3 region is CASGIGWGGGYEQFF. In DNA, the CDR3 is TGTGCCAGTGGTATCGGGTGGGGGGGGGGCTATGAGCAGTTCTTC. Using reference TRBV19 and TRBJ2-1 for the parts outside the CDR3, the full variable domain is DGGITQSPKYLFRKEGQNVTLSCEQNLNHDAMYWYRQDPGQGLRLIYYSQIVNDFQKGDIAEGYSVSREKKESFPLTVTSAQKNPTAFYLCASGIGWGGGYEQFFGPGTRLTVL.

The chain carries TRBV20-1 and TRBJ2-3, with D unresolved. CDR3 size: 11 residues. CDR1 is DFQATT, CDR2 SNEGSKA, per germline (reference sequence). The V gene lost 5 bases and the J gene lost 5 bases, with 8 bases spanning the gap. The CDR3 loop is CSAPAGDTQYF. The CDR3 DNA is TGCAGTGCTCCAGCCGGAGATACGCAGTATTTT.

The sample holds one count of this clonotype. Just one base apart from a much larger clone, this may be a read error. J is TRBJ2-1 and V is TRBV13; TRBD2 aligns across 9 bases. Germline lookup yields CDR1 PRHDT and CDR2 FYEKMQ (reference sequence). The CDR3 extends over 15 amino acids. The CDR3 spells CASSSPQRGDPERFF. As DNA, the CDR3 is TGTGCCAGCAGCTCCCCCCAGCGGGGGGACCCAGAGCGGTTCTTC. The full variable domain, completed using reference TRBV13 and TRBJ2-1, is AAGVIQSPRHLIKEKRETATLKCYPIPRHDTVYWYQQGPGQDPQFLISFYEKMQSDKGSIPDRFSAQQFSDYHSELNMSSLELGDSALYFCASSSPQRGDPERFFGPGTRLTVL.

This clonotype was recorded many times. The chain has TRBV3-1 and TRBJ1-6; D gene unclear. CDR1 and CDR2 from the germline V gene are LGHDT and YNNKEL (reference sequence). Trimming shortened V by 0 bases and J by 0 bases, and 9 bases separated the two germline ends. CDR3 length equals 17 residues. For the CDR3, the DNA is TGTGCCAGCAGCCAAGATGGTAGGAGCTCCTATAATTCACCCCTCCACTTT. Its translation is CASSQDGRSSYNSPLHF.

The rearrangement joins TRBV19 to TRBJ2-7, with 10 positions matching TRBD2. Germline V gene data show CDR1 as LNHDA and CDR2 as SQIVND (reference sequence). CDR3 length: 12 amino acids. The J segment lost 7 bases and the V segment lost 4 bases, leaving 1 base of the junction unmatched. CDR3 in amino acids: CASSTLAGEQYF. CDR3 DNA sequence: TGTGCCAGTAGTACACTAGCGGGGGAGCAGTACTTC.

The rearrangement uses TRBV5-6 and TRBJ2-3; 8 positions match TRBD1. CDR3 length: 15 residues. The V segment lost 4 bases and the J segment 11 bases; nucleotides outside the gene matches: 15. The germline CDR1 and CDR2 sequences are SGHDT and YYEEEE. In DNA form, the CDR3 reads TGTGCCAGCAGCGGTGAAGGACAGGGCTCTGATGAGCAGTATTTT. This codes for CASSGEGQGSDEQYF.

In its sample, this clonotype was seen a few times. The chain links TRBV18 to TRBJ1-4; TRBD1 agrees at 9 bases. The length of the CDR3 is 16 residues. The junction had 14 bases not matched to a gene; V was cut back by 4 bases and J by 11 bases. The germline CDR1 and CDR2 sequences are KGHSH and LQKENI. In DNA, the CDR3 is TGTGCCAGCTCACTACCGTTCCGGGACAGGGCCGAGAAACTGTTTTTT. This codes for CASSLPFRDRAEKLFF.

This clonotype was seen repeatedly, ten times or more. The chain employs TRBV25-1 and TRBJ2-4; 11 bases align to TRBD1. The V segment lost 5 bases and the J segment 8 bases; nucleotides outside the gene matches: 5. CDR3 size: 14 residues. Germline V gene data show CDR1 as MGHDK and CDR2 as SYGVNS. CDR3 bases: TGTGCCAGCAGTCCGGGACAGGGGGTGGACATTCAGTACTTC. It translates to CASSPGQGVDIQYF.

CDR3 coding DNA: TGTGCCAGCAGTATTACAGGGAACCTCCACTTT. Residues: CASSITGNLHF. The gene calls are TRBV12-3 or TRBV12-4 and TRBJ1-6; perhaps TRBD1 as D (6 bases). CDR3 length equals 11 residues. Trimming took 5 bases from V and 15 from J, leaving 11 bases between them.

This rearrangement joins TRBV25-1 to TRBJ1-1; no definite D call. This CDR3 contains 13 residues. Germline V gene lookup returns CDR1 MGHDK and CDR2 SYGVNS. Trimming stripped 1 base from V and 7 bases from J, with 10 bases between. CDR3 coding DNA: TGTGCCAGCAGTGAATTCAACAGTGATGAAGCTTTCTTT. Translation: CASSEFNSDEAFF.

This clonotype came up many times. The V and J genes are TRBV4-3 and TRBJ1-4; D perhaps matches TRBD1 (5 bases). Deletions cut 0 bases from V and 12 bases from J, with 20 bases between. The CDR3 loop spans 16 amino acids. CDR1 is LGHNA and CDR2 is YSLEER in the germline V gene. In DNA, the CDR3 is TGCGCCAGCAGCCAAGATCCATTGGGGGTACGGGCGCAACTGTTTTTT. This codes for CASSQDPLGVRAQLFF.

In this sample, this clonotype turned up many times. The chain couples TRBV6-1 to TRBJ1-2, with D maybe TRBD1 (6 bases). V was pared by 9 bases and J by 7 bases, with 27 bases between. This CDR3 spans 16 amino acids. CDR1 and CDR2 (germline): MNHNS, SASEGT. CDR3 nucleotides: TGTGCCAGTCTGAGCAGGGAAGAGGGGGGGCTGACTGGCTACACCTTC. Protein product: CASLSREEGGLTGYTF.

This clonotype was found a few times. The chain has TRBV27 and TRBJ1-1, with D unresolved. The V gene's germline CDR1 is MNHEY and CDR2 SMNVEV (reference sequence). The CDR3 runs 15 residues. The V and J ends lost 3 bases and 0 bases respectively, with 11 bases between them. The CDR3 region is CASSFLDTMNTEAFF. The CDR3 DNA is TGTGCCAGCAGTTTCCTAGACACGATGAACACTGAAGCTTTCTTT.

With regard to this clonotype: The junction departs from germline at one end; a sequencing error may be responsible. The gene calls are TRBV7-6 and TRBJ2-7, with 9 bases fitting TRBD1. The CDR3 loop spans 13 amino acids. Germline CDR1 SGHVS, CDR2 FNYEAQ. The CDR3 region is CASSAGQGYGQYF. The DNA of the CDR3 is TGTGCCAGCAGCGCGGGACAGGGCTACGGGCAGTACTTC.

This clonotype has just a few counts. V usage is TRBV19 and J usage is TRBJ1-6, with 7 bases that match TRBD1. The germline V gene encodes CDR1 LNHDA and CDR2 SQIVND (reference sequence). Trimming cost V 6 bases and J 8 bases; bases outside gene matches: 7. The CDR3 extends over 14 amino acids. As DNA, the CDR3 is TGTGCCAGTAGCTTGACAGGGCGGGATTCACCCCTCCACTTT. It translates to CASSLTGRDSPLHF.